This TCR beta chain derives from a study of T cell changes during pregnancy in multiple sclerosis. Assay used: immunoSEQ multiplex PCR; TCRdb lists only in-frame clones, some missing. The sample records 45,000 to 55,000 clones, 80% to 95% being singletons. CDR1 SGDLS and CDR2 YYNGEE come from the germline V gene. V dropped 2 bases and J dropped 0 bases, with 12 bases sitting between them. The CDR3 is 16 residues long. The V call is TRBV9, the J call TRBJ2-1; tentative D call: TRBD2 (5 bases). Sequencing was performed on CD4+ T cells from peripheral blood mononuclear cells, taken after pregnancy. The receptor's source is a female donor in good health, enrolled as a control in a pregnancy study. The CDR3 here is CASSVGGPSSYNEQFF. CDR3 sequence (DNA): TGTGCCAGCAGCGTCGGCGGGCCCAGCTCCTACAATGAGCAGTTCTTC. Full variable domain (missing parts from reference TRBV9 and TRBJ2-1): DSGVTQTPKHLITATGQRVTLRCSPRSGDLSVYWYQQSLDQGLQFLIQYYNGEERAKGNILERFSAQQFPDLHSELNLSSLELGDSALYFCASSVGGPSSYNEQFFGPGTRLTVL.